The following is a T cell receptor (beta chain) sequence with its context. The data derive from a study of blood T cells in healthy people across ages. Primers used in a second PCR of roughly 7 to 12 cycles were a sample-barcoded 5' primer and a J-beta primer mix. TCRdb used MiXCR to reprocess the 5' RACE reads, holding one entry per CDR3 protein. The sample has roughly 730,000 distinct CDR3 sequences, more than 50% seen once. V lost 5 bases to trimming and J lost 7 bases; unmatched junction nucleotides: 13. The CDR3 extends over 15 amino acids. Germline lookup yields CDR1 PRHDT and CDR2 FYEKMQ (reference sequence).

The chain links TRBV13 to TRBJ2-5; 7 bases map to TRBD1. The sequencing input was blood. This sequence was found in a man between 40 and 49 years old in good health. In DNA, the CDR3 is TGTGCCAGCAGCGCAAGGGGGACAGCTCGGTGGACCCAGTACTTC. It is translated as CASSARGTARWTQYF.